The clone carrying this TCR beta chain was counted ten times or more. In the ophthalmopathy cohort, Clinical Activity Score was at least 3, NOSPECS grade at least 4, and duration under 3 months. Lactation, pregnancy, other autoimmune disease or uncontrolled infection excluded patients. The diagnoses drew upon clinical symptoms, serum thyroxine and TRAb, thyroid ultrasound and orbital computed tomography. Germline CDR1 MNHEY, CDR2 SMNVEV (reference sequence). V was pared by 2 bases and J by 0 bases, with 0 bases of the junction left unmatched. CDR3 size: 15 residues. The sample comes from a study of T cells in Graves' hyperthyroidism and ophthalmopathy. Authors of the study amplified TCR beta CDR3 regions from RNA transcripts. TCR CDR3 underwent first-round RT-PCR with the HTBI primer set. MiXCR, run by TCRdb on the multiplex PCR reads, gives a single entry per CDR3 protein. The sample has about 250,000 distinct CDR3 sequences, around 26% seen once.

The sample was blood. The gene calls are TRBV27 and TRBJ2-1, with 8 bases that match TRBD2. The receptor was isolated from a woman in her thirties or forties with Graves' ophthalmopathy. CDR3 DNA: TGTGCCAGCAGTTTAAGCGGGAGCTCCTACAATGAGCAGTTCTTC. This codes for CASSLSGSSYNEQFF.